One and the same sample provided the 26 T cell receptor beta chains below, sequenced in a study of CD8+ T cells in alopecia areata. It was cDNA, reverse transcribed from extracted RNA, that served as the sequencing template. Some clones are missing from TCRdb's copy, which holds only in-frame ones; the method was immunoSEQ multiplex PCR. The sample carries approximately 140,000 clones, around 86% recorded once. This specimen consisted of CD8+ T cells sorted from blood, obtained at week 0. Receptors were obtained from a human donor with alopecia areata.

The V gene is TRBV6-1, the J gene TRBJ2-5; 14 bases match TRBD2. Germline CDR1 is MNHNS and CDR2 is SASEGT. With V trimmed by 2 bases and J by 1 base, 18 bases remained unmatched. This CDR3 contains 22 residues. The CDR3, as DNA: TGTGCCAGCAGTGAACAGGATATGACTAGCGGGGGGGCCTGTTGCCGCCAAGAGACCCAGTACTTC. Its translation: CASSEQDMTSGGACCRQETQYF.

The chain uses TRBV7-9 and TRBJ2-3, with 7 bases matching TRBD2. CDR3 size: 13 residues. Germline assignment: CDR1 SEHNR and CDR2 FQNEAQ (reference sequence). V shed 5 bases, J shed 5 bases, and the junction held 4 bases outside the gene matches. For the CDR3, the DNA is TGTGCCAGCAGCCCGGGGAGGGGAGATACGCAGTATTTT. This translates into CASSPGRGDTQYF.

This clone was seen just once. This chain joins TRBV19 and TRBJ2-7; 8 bases fit TRBD1. The germline V gene encodes CDR1 LNHDA and CDR2 SQIVND (reference sequence). The trim removed 4 bases at V and 3 bases at J, leaving 2 bases unmatched. The CDR3 consists of 13 residues. CDR3 sequence: CASSTGQGYEQYF. CDR3 sequence (DNA): TGTGCCAGTAGTACCGGACAGGGCTACGAGCAGTACTTC.

The rearrangement links TRBV10-3 to TRBJ2-7; either TRBD1 or TRBD2 may supply D (5 bases each). CDR3 size: 14 residues. V lost 0 bases, J lost 3 bases, and 9 bases lay in between. Germline V gene sequence: CDR1 ENHRY, CDR2 SYGVKD. CDR3: CAISESGEYYEQYF. The CDR3 nucleotides read TGTGCCATCAGTGAGTCGGGGGAATACTACGAGCAGTACTTC.

This chain links TRBV4-1 with TRBJ1-6, with D uncertain. V shed 1 base and J shed 0 bases, with 10 bases lying between them. The germline gives CDR1 MGHRA, CDR2 YSYEKL. The CDR3 extends over 17 amino acids. CDR3 nucleotide sequence: TGCGCCAGCAGCCAAGGTCCCGGGAGCTCCTATAATTCACCCCTCCACTTT. Its protein product is CASSQGPGSSYNSPLHF.

The chain recombines TRBV7-9 with TRBJ2-7; 10 bases align to TRBD1. Trimming took 5 bases from V and 4 from J; bases not matched to a gene: 5. The CDR3 is 14 residues long. From germline, CDR1 is SEHNR and CDR2 FQNEAQ (reference sequence). As DNA, the CDR3 is TGTGCCAGCAGCCCCCGACAGGGGGCTTACGAGCAGTACTTC. As protein: CASSPRQGAYEQYF.

The V and J genes are TRBV2 and TRBJ2-2, with 7 bases aligning to TRBD2. Germline assignment: CDR1 SNHLY and CDR2 FYNNEI. The length of the CDR3 is 13 residues. The V segment lost 8 bases and the J segment 3 bases; nucleotides outside the gene matches: 3. The CDR3: CASWDYHTGELFF. For the CDR3, the DNA is TGTGCCAGCTGGGACTACCACACCGGGGAGCTGTTTTTT.

The chain carries TRBV19 and TRBJ2-2; D unresolved. Trimming cost V 6 bases and J 2 bases, with 13 bases left between them. The germline CDR1 and CDR2 sequences are LNHDA and SQIVND (reference sequence). The CDR3 sequence is 15 residues long. The CDR3 coding sequence is TGTGCCAGTAGACCCCAGGAGAGTAACACCGGGGAGCTGTTTTTT. Its translation is CASRPQESNTGELFF.

This chain connects TRBV6-1 to TRBJ2-5; 10 bases match TRBD1. CDR1 and CDR2 from the germline V gene are MNHNS and SASEGT. CDR3 size: 15 residues. J gave up 5 bases and V 1 base, and 4 bases lay outside the gene matches. The CDR3, as DNA: TGTGCCAGCAGTGAAGGGACAGGGGGTCAGGAGACCCAGTACTTC. Residues: CASSEGTGGQETQYF.

The chain has TRBV12-2 and TRBJ1-2; the D segment call TRBD1 is taken from the table without a DNA check. TRBV12-2 is a known pseudogene. The CDR3 extends over 17 amino acids. This CDR3 is CASRLAVNTGPNYGYTF. As DNA, the CDR3 is TGTGCAAGTCGCTTAGCTGTAAATACAGGGCCTAACTATGGCTACACCTTC.

To note about this clone: Additional DNA sequences in this sample encode the identical CDR3. The chain is built from TRBV29-1 and TRBJ2-2, with D possibly matching TRBD1 (5 bases). CDR3 length equals 13 residues. V shed 4 bases and J shed 0 bases, with 6 bases lying between them. Germline-derived CDR1 and CDR2 are SQVTM and ANQGSEA. The CDR3 DNA follows: TGCAGCGTTGGGACATCGAACACCGGGGAGCTGTTTTTT. Encoded protein: CSVGTSNTGELFF.

The rearrangement links TRBV11-2 to TRBJ2-7, with TRBD2 matching over 8 bases. The ends lost 5 bases at V and 0 bases at J; junction bases unmatched: 6. Germline V lookup: CDR1 SGHAT, CDR2 FQNNGV. This CDR3 region has 15 residues. The CDR3, as DNA: TGTGCCAGCAGCCTCATAGCGGGACGCTCCTACGAGCAGTACTTC. Amino acid sequence: CASSLIAGRSYEQYF.

The V gene is TRBV27, the J gene TRBJ2-3; 10 bases fit TRBD1. Germline CDR1 and CDR2: MNHEY and SMNVEV (reference sequence). The CDR3 spans 14 residues. V lost 10 bases, J lost 1 base, and 5 bases stayed unmatched. The CDR3 here is CATGTGDGTDTQYF. The CDR3 region has the DNA TGTGCCACGGGGACAGGGGATGGCACAGATACGCAGTATTTT.

The V call is TRBV7-9, the J call TRBJ2-7, with 7 bases fitting TRBD2. CDR3 length: 16 amino acids. CDR1 SEHNR and CDR2 FQNEAQ come from the germline V gene (reference sequence). V lost 0 bases, J lost 5 bases, and 10 bases stayed unmatched. CDR3 nucleotide sequence: TGTGCCAGCAGCTTAGCCGGGGGGACCGCTCACCACGAGCAGTACTTC. Residues: CASSLAGGTAHHEQYF.

In its sample, this clone was seen once. The CDR3 DNA is TGTGCCAGCAGCCCCAAAGATCCCCTAGCGGGGGGTAGGAATGAGCAGTTCTTC. It encodes CASSPKDPLAGGRNEQFF. This sequence joins TRBV11-2 and TRBJ2-1, with 11 bases fitting TRBD2. The V gene end was trimmed by 5 bases and the J gene end by 7 bases; junction bases not matched to a gene: 16. Germline assignment: CDR1 SGHAT and CDR2 FQNNGV. The CDR3 is 18 residues long.

The CDR3 bases are TGTGCCAGCAGCTTGGCCATCGGACTAGCGGAATACAATGAGCAGTTCTTC. Encoded protein: CASSLAIGLAEYNEQFF. V gene TRBV5-4 combines with J gene TRBJ2-1; TRBD2 aligns across 10 bases. The CDR3 is 17 amino acids. V shed 0 bases and J 4 bases; nucleotides not matched to a gene: 7. Germline V gene sequence: CDR1 SGHNT, CDR2 YYREEE (reference sequence).

J is TRBJ2-7 and V is TRBV29-1; tentatively, D is TRBD1 or TRBD2 (5 bases each). The V gene's germline CDR1 is SQVTM and CDR2 ANQGSEA. V lost 4 bases, J lost 5 bases, and 21 bases lay in between. This CDR3 is 15 amino acids long. CDR3 residues: CSVVGEVGGANEQYF. The DNA for the CDR3 is TGCAGCGTTGTCGGGGAAGTTGGGGGTGCGAACGAGCAGTACTTC.

The chain couples TRBV29-1 to TRBJ1-3; D is unresolved. From germline, CDR1 is SQVTM and CDR2 ANQGSEA. The V end was cut by 6 bases, the J end by 2 bases, with 14 bases between. The CDR3 consists of 14 residues. Here the CDR3 DNA reads TGCAGCGTGTTAGACCTTGTCACTGGAAACACCATATATTTT. Residues: CSVLDLVTGNTIYF.

This chain uses TRBV6-5 with TRBJ2-7, with no clear D. The CDR3 covers 13 residues. The V end lost 5 bases, the J end lost 5 bases, and 13 bases lay between the germline ends. Germline lookup yields CDR1 MNHEY and CDR2 SVGAGI. The DNA for the CDR3 is TGTGCCAGCAGTGTCAGAGAGAGCCACGAGCAGTACTTC. As protein: CASSVRESHEQYF.

The chain uses TRBV7-9 and TRBJ1-1; D unresolved. CDR1 is SEHNR, CDR2 FQNEAQ, per germline (reference sequence). V lost 2 bases and J 4 bases, leaving 11 bases between the germline ends. There are 14 residues in the CDR3. The CDR3: CASSLKPSGTEAFF. CDR3 nucleotide sequence: TGTGCCAGCAGCTTAAAGCCGAGTGGCACTGAAGCTTTCTTT.

CDR3 DNA: TGTGCCAGCAGCGCCTCCGGACTAGCGGGGCTCTACGAGCAGTACTTC. It yields the protein CASSASGLAGLYEQYF. The rearrangement joins TRBV9 to TRBJ2-7, with 12 bases identical to TRBD2. V lost 3 bases to trimming and J lost 3 bases; unmatched junction nucleotides: 7. This CDR3 region has 16 residues. The V gene's germline CDR1 is SGDLS and CDR2 YYNGEE.

V and J are TRBV19 and TRBJ1-1; D is unresolved. Trimming pared 7 bases from V and 2 bases from J, leaving 11 bases between. Germline V gene sequence: CDR1 LNHDA, CDR2 SQIVND (reference sequence). This CDR3 spans 13 amino acids. The CDR3 loop is CASNAAVNTEAFF. The CDR3 DNA reads as TGTGCCAGTAACGCGGCCGTTAACACTGAAGCTTTCTTT.

The J gene is TRBJ2-1, the V gene TRBV9; D might be TRBD1 or TRBD2, each matching 5 bases. V gave up 6 bases and J gave up 3 bases, with 19 bases separating them. CDR1 is SGDLS, CDR2 YYNGEE, per germline. This CDR3 spans 16 amino acids. This chain's CDR3 is CASTEDGGKIYNEQFF. The CDR3, as DNA: TGTGCCAGCACCGAAGATGGGGGTAAGATCTACAATGAGCAGTTCTTC.

The CDR3 nucleotides read TGTGCCAGCACCAGGACAGGGGGTAGTGAGACCCAGTACTTC. Its translation: CASTRTGGSETQYF. V gene TRBV7-3 combines with J gene TRBJ2-5; 10 nucleotides agree with TRBD1. This CDR3 comprises 14 residues. In germline, CDR1 is SGHTA, CDR2 FQGTGA. With V trimmed by 7 bases and J by 5 bases, 7 bases remained unmatched. Together with reference TRBV7-3 and TRBJ2-5, the CDR3 gives the full variable domain: GAGVSQTPSNKVTEKGKYVELRCDPISGHTALYWYRQSLGQGPEFLIYFQGTGAADDSGLPNDRFFAVRPEGSVSTLKIQRTERGDSAVYLCASTRTGGSETQYFGPGTRLLVL.

The J gene is TRBJ2-7, the V gene TRBV4-1; 7 bases agree with TRBD2. This CDR3 spans 15 amino acids. Germline V CDR1 and CDR2: MGHRA, YSYEKL. Trimming cost V 1 base and J 5 bases; bases outside gene matches: 8. The CDR3, as DNA: TGCGCCAGCAGCCAAGTTTCGCGGGAGATCGACGAGCAGTACTTC. Its translation: CASSQVSREIDEQYF.

The count of this clone is one. The rearrangement links TRBV4-1 to TRBJ1-4; D possibly corresponds to TRBD1 (6 bases). Germline V gene lookup returns CDR1 MGHRA and CDR2 YSYEKL. The CDR3 extends over 13 amino acids. V gave up 4 bases and J gave up 5 bases, with 8 bases separating them. This CDR3 is CASSRTENEKLFF. CDR3 in DNA: TGCGCCAGCAGCCGGACAGAAAATGAAAAACTGTTTTTT.